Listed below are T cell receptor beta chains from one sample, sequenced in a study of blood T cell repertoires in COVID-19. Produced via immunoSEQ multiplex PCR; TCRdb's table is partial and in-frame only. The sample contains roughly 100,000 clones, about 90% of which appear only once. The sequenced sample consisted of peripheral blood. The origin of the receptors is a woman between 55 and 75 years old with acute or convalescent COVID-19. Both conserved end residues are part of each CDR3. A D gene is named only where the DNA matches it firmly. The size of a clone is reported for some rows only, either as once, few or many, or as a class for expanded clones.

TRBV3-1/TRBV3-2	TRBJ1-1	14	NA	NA	CASSYRAVNTEAFF	TGTGCCAGCAGCTACAGGGCCGTGAACACTGAAGCTTTCTTT
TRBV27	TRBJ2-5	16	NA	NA	CASSGARLVGGETQYF	TGTGCCAGCAGTGGCGCGCGACTAGTTGGGGGAGAGACCCAGTACTTC
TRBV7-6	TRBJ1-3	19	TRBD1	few	CASSPEIKTGTYSGNTIYF	TGTGCCAGCAGCCCCGAGATTAAGACAGGGACTTACTCTGGAAACACCATATATTTT
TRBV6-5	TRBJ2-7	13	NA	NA	CASSLGQQYEQYF	TGTGCCAGCAGTCTCGGACAGCAGTACGAGCAGTACTTC
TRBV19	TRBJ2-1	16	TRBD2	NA	CASIPSPGLEGAEQFF	TGTGCCAGTATACCCTCGCCGGGACTAGAAGGGGCTGAGCAGTTCTTC
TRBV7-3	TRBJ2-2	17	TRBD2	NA	CASSSTGASGRTGELFF	TGTGCCAGCAGCTCCACCGGGGCTAGCGGGAGAACCGGGGAGCTGTTTTTT
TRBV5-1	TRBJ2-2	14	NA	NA	CASSSSPNTGELFF	TGCGCCAGCAGTTCGTCCCCGAACACCGGGGAGCTGTTTTTT
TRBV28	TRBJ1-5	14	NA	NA	CASSLGGGDQPQHF	TGTGCCAGCAGTCTTGGGGGGGGAGATCAGCCCCAGCATTTT
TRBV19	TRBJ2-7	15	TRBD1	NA	CASSIVAGGGYEQYF	TGTGCCAGTAGTATAGTAGCAGGGGGCGGCTACGAGCAGTACTTC
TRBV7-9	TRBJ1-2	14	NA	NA	CASSSQTGNYGYTF	TGTGCCAGCAGCTCCCAGACAGGCAACTATGGCTACACCTTC
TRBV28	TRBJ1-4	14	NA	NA	CASSTRGGNEKLFF	TGTGCCAGCAGTACTCGGGGGGGTAATGAAAAACTGTTTTTT
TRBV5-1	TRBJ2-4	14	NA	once	CASSWSQGRDIQYF	TGCGCCAGCAGCTGGTCACAGGGAAGGGACATTCAGTACTTC
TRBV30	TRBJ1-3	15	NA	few	CAWRYAGAAGNTIYF	TGTGCCTGGCGGTATGCGGGAGCAGCGGGAAACACCATATATTTT
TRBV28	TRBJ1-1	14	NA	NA	CASRYRRRLSEAFF	TGTGCCAGCAGATACCGAAGAAGACTTTCCGAAGCTTTCTTT
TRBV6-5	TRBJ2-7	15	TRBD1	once	CASSQQQGVRGEQYF	TGTGCCAGCAGTCAACAACAGGGGGTAAGGGGGGAGCAGTACTTC
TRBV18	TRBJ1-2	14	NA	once	CASSADTANYGYTF	TGTGCCAGCTCCGCGGACACAGCTAACTATGGCTACACCTTC
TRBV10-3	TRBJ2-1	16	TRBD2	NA	CAISEKNSGAYNEQFF	TGTGCCATCAGTGAGAAGAACAGCGGGGCTTACAATGAGCAGTTCTTC
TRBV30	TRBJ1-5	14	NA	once	CAWSVDRFFQPQHF	TGTGCCTGGAGTGTTGATCGGTTTTTCCAGCCCCAGCATTTT
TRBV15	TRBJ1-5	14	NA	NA	CATRDTFSNQPQHF	TGTGCCACCAGGGACACCTTTAGCAATCAGCCCCAGCATTTT
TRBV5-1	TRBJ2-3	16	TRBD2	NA	CASSSGGGLLTDTQYF	TGCGCCAGCAGCTCCGGTGGGGGACTACTCACAGATACGCAGTATTTT
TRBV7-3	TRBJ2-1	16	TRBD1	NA	CASSLSWGTGGDEQFF	TGTGCCAGCAGCTTATCGTGGGGAACAGGGGGAGATGAGCAGTTCTTC